One and the same sample provided the 19 T cell receptor beta chains below, sequenced in a study of OX40 agonist ivuxolimab in advanced cancers. Assay used: immunoSEQ multiplex PCR; TCRdb lists only in-frame clones, some missing. The sample shows 55,000 to 80,000 clones, roughly 80% of them seen only once. The sample in question was CD4+ or CD8+ T cells sorted from blood, obtained in a trial of the OX40 agonist ivuxolimab. The receptor set was obtained from an adult with an advanced solid tumor such as melanoma, head and neck, liver or kidney cancer.

V is TRBV7-2 and J is TRBJ2-7, with 8 positions matching TRBD1. Germline V gene lookup returns CDR1 SGHTA and CDR2 FQGNSA. The CDR3 totals 15 residues. J gave up 0 bases and V 7 bases, and 8 bases lay outside the gene matches. The CDR3 DNA sequence: TGTGCCAGCAAAACTATGCAGGGGGCCTCCTACGAGCAGTACTTC. Its protein product is CASKTMQGASYEQYF.

This rearrangement joins TRBV7-2 to TRBJ2-7; D assignment may be TRBD1 or TRBD2 (6 bases each). The CDR3 has 14 amino acids. V shed 5 bases and J shed 2 bases, with 13 bases lying between them. Germline CDR1 is SGHTA and CDR2 is FQGNSA. CDR3 residues: CASSLQRGPYEQYF. For the CDR3, the DNA is TGTGCCAGCAGCCTCCAACGGGGGCCCTACGAGCAGTACTTC.

This clone has ten or more counts. CDR3 DNA sequence: TGTGCCAGCAGCGTTGAGGCCTATGGCTACACCTTC. It encodes CASSVEAYGYTF. The V call is TRBV5-6, the J call TRBJ1-2, with D hard to call. In germline, CDR1 is SGHDT, CDR2 YYEEEE. The CDR3 consists of 12 residues. Trimming pared 4 bases from V and 4 bases from J, leaving 8 bases between.

The chain employs TRBV5-1 and TRBJ1-1; TRBD1 matches 9 bases. Germline CDR1 SGHRS, CDR2 YFSETQ. Trimming removed 1 base from V and 0 bases from J; junction bases left unmatched: 4. The CDR3 runs to 16 residues. This chain's CDR3 is CASSLRGQGMNTEAFF. The DNA for the CDR3 is TGCGCCAGCAGCTTGCGGGGACAGGGAATGAACACTGAAGCTTTCTTT.

The chain uses TRBV11-3 and TRBJ1-1; TRBD1 aligns across 8 bases. V lost 2 bases to trimming and J lost 10 bases; unmatched junction nucleotides: 9. The germline CDR1 and CDR2 sequences are SGHNT and YENEEA. This CDR3 has 14 amino acids. In DNA, the CDR3 is TGTGCCAGCAGCTTAAGGAGGACAGGGTTGGGAGCTTTCTTT. Translation gives CASSLRRTGLGAFF. Complete variable domain (other parts from reference TRBV11-3 and TRBJ1-1): EAGVVQSPRYKIIEKKQPVAFWCNPISGHNTLYWYLQNLGQGPELLIRYENEEAVDDSQLPKDRFSAERLKGVDSTLKIQPAELGDSAVYLCASSLRRTGLGAFFGQGTRLTVV.

This rearrangement joins TRBV5-1 to TRBJ1-3; the D is unclear. Trimming shortened V by 0 bases and J by 8 bases, and 15 bases separated the two germline ends. Germline assignment: CDR1 SGHRS and CDR2 YFSETQ. This CDR3 comprises 15 residues. The CDR3 region has the DNA TGCGCCAGCAGCTTGGACATAAGGTACTCGGACACCATATATTTT. This gives the protein CASSLDIRYSDTIYF.

The chain employs TRBV5-6 and TRBJ1-2; TRBD1 is a possible D gene (6 bases). CDR1 and CDR2 from the germline V gene are SGHDT and YYEEEE. The V end was cut by 4 bases, the J end by 0 bases, with 13 bases between. The CDR3 extends over 15 amino acids. The CDR3 loop is CASSKNRVTNYGYTF. In DNA, the CDR3 is TGTGCCAGCAGCAAAAACAGGGTTACTAACTATGGCTACACCTTC.

With respect to this clone: A single base separates this from a much larger clone, so it may be a read error. The rearrangement links TRBV6-5 to TRBJ1-1; no definite D call. V shed 6 bases and J shed 1 base, with 3 bases lying between them. Germline V gene sequence: CDR1 MNHEY, CDR2 SVGAGI. The CDR3 runs 11 residues. The CDR3 reads CASRGNTEAFF. In DNA, the CDR3 is TGTGCCAGCAGGGGGAACACTGAAGCTTTCTTT.

V is TRBV18 and J is TRBJ2-6; 11 nucleotides match TRBD1. The CDR3 length is 20 residues. Trimming took 5 bases from V and 1 from J; bases not matched to a gene: 13. The V gene's germline CDR1 is KGHSH and CDR2 LQKENI. CDR3 in amino acids: CASSTRDKGQGVSGANVLTF. CDR3 nucleotide sequence: TGTGCCAGCTCAACCCGGGATAAGGGACAGGGGGTATCTGGGGCCAACGTCCTGACTTTC.

This sequence joins TRBV6-6 and TRBJ1-1; tentative D call: TRBD1 (5 bases). The CDR3 runs 13 residues. CDR1 and CDR2 from the germline V gene are MNHNY and SVGAGI (reference sequence). V lost 7 bases, J lost 7 bases, and 16 bases lay in between. This CDR3 reads CASKLSQEFEAFF. CDR3 nucleotide sequence: TGTGCCAGCAAATTATCACAGGAGTTTGAAGCTTTCTTT.

The gene calls are TRBV7-2 and TRBJ1-6, with 12 bases lining up with TRBD1. V gave up 5 bases and J gave up 9 bases; unmatched junction bases: 5. Per germline, CDR1 SGHTA and CDR2 FQGNSA. The CDR3 spans 15 residues. The CDR3 is CASSTPGQGASPLHF. CDR3 bases: TGTGCCAGCAGCACACCGGGACAGGGGGCTTCACCCCTCCACTTT.

A remark on this clone: At one end, the junction sequence differs from germline, possibly due to a read error. The chain recombines TRBV7-2 with TRBJ2-7; D is tentatively TRBD1 or TRBD2 (5 bases each). Looked up from germline, CDR1 is SGHTA and CDR2 is FQGNSA. CDR3 length equals 14 residues. The CDR3: CASSSGTLMGEQHF. Here the CDR3 DNA reads TGTGCCAGCAGCTCGGGGACCCTAATGGGCGAGCAGCACTTC.

This clone was found once. The CDR3 protein is CASRKQGVNTIYF. CDR3 coding DNA: TGTGCCAGTAGGAAACAGGGGGTTAATACCATATATTTT. The chain recombines TRBV19 with TRBJ1-3, with TRBD1 identical over 8 bases. The length of the CDR3 is 13 residues. The V segment lost 6 bases and the J segment 10 bases; nucleotides outside the gene matches: 8. Germline-derived CDR1 and CDR2 are LNHDA and SQIVND (reference sequence).

V usage is TRBV5-1 and J usage is TRBJ2-4, with D tentatively TRBD1 or TRBD2 (5 bases each). The ends were cut back, 3 bases at V and 8 bases at J, with 15 bases in the middle. The CDR3 length is 14 residues. The V gene's germline CDR1 is SGHRS and CDR2 YFSETQ. CDR3 sequence reads: CASSWGFTEDIQYF. In DNA, the CDR3 is TGCGCCAGCAGCTGGGGGTTTACGGAGGACATTCAGTACTTC.

J is TRBJ2-5 and V is TRBV18; D not resolved. The V end lost 2 bases, the J end lost 5 bases, and 3 bases lay between the germline ends. The germline CDR1 and CDR2 sequences are KGHSH and LQKENI. This CDR3 spans 11 amino acids. The CDR3 coding sequence is TGTGCCAGCTCACCAAAGGAGACCCAGTACTTC. Its protein product is CASSPKETQYF. Full variable domain (outside the CDR3, taken from reference TRBV18 and TRBJ2-5): NAGVMQNPRHLVRRRGQEARLRCSPMKGHSHVYWYRQLPEEGLKFMVYLQKENIIDESGMPKERFSAEFPKEGPSILRIQQVVRGDSAAYFCASSPKETQYFGPGTRLLVL.

This clone is labeled medium-sized. The chain joins TRBV21-1 to TRBJ2-7; the D call in the table, TRBD1, was not verified against the DNA. TRBV21-1 is recorded as a pseudogene. The CDR3 is made up of 15 amino acids. The CDR3 sequence: CASKGTVYSKLEQYF. CDR3 in DNA: TGTGCCAGCAAGGGGACAGTTTATTCTAAACTCGAGCAGTACTTC.

This clone has only a few counts. Compared with germline, one end of the junction differs, possibly owing to a read error. This CDR3 is CASSLSGTGALF. The CDR3 region has the DNA TGTGCCAGCAGCCTCTCCGGGACAGGGGCCCTATTT. The chain joins TRBV28 to TRBJ1-6; the match to TRBD1 covers 10 bases. The length of the CDR3 is 12 residues. Looked up from germline, CDR1 is MDHEN and CDR2 is SYDVKM.

This clone was observed once. V and J are TRBV6-1 and TRBJ1-6; 7 bases match TRBD1. Trimming removed 3 bases from V and 7 bases from J; junction bases left unmatched: 6. Germline CDR1 reads MNHNS; CDR2 reads SASEGT. The CDR3 is 15 residues long. The CDR3 protein is CASSDPGQSNSPLHF. The CDR3 DNA sequence: TGTGCCAGCAGTGATCCGGGACAGTCAAATTCACCCCTCCACTTT.

This chain links TRBV27 with TRBJ1-1, with D maybe TRBD1 (6 bases). This CDR3 is 14 amino acids long. The V gene lost 0 bases and the J gene lost 5 bases, with 10 bases spanning the gap. Germline V gene sequence: CDR1 MNHEY, CDR2 SMNVEV (reference sequence). The CDR3 loop reads CASSLSGARTEAFF. For the CDR3, the DNA is TGTGCCAGCAGTTTATCGGGGGCTCGGACTGAAGCTTTCTTT.